This TCR beta chain was obtained from a study of T cell changes during pregnancy in multiple sclerosis. Measured with immunoSEQ multiplex PCR; TCRdb has only the in-frame clones, and not every one. The table records about 86,000 clones, about 91% of them present only once. The origin of this receptor is a female donor in good health, enrolled as a control in a pregnancy study. Here the sequenced sample was peripheral blood, taken in the first trimester of pregnancy.

The CDR3 sequence: CASTINWDRVNTEAFF. The CDR3 DNA reads as TGTGCCAGCACCATAAACTGGGACAGGGTGAACACTGAAGCTTTCTTT. This chain uses TRBV11-2 with TRBJ1-1; 9 positions match TRBD1. Germline CDR1 and CDR2: SGHAT and FQNNGV. The junction had 9 bases not matched to a gene; V was cut back by 7 bases and J by 0 bases. This CDR3 has 16 amino acids.